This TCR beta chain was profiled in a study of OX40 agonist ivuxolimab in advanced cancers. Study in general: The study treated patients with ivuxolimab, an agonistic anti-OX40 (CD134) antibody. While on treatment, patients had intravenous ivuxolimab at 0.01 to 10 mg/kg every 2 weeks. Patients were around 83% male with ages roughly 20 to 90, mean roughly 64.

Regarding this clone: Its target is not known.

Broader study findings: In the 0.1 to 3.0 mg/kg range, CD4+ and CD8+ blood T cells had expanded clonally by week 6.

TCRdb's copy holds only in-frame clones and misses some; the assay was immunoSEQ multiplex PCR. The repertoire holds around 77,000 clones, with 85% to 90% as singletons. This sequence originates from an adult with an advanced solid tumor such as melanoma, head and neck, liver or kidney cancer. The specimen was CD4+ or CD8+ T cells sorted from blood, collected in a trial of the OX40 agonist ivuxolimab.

The CDR3 nucleotides read TGTGCCAGCAGCGTAGAGGTCGGTCGCGGCACAGATACGCAGTATTTT. It specifies CASSVEVGRGTDTQYF. V usage is TRBV9 and J usage is TRBJ2-3, with no clear D. Germline V lookup: CDR1 SGDLS, CDR2 YYNGEE. V dropped 0 bases and J dropped 1 base, with 12 bases sitting between them. The CDR3 has 16 residues.